The 6 T cell receptor beta chains below come from one sample, sequenced in a study of blood T cell repertoires in COVID-19. Libraries were prepared by immunoSEQ multiplex PCR; TCRdb keeps only in-frame clonotypes and omits some of them. The table includes over 200,000 clones, around 88% detected once. Specimen: peripheral blood. These receptors all come from a man aged 18 to 29 with active or convalescent COVID-19.

The chain carries TRBV9 and TRBJ2-3; 13 bases are a match to TRBD2. With V trimmed by 8 bases and J by 0 bases, 15 bases remained unmatched. CDR3 size: 19 residues. Germline CDR1 SGDLS, CDR2 YYNGEE. CDR3 nucleotide sequence: TGTGCCAGTCTGAGGACTAGCGGGAGATTGGCGTCGAGCACAGATACGCAGTATTTT. Its translation: CASLRTSGRLASSTDTQYF.

The chain is built from TRBV12-5 and TRBJ2-6, with D possibly TRBD1 on 6 matching bases. The CDR3 is 17 amino acids. Germline loops: CDR1 LGHNT, CDR2 FRNRAP. With 6 bases removed from V and 0 bases from J, the gap between germline ends came to 15 bases. The CDR3: CASGSGTTSSGANVLTF. The CDR3 DNA reads TGTGCTAGTGGGTCCGGGACAACGAGCTCTGGGGCCAACGTCCTGACTTTC.

The chain employs TRBV3-1 (or the pseudogene TRBV3-2) and TRBJ2-7; TRBD2 matches 7 bases. CDR3 length: 16 residues. CDR1 is LGHDT and CDR2 is YNNKEL in the germline V gene (reference sequence). Trimming at V came to 1 base and at J to 3 bases, leaving 9 bases not matched to a gene. The DNA for the CDR3 is TGTGCCAGCAGCCAAGCGTCGATCGGCGGGAGCTACGAGCAGTACTTC. Translated, it gives CASSQASIGGSYEQYF.

This clone was seen a few times. This chain joins TRBV7-9 and TRBJ1-2; no definite D call. The CDR3 length is 15 residues. From germline, CDR1 is SEHNR and CDR2 FQNEAQ (reference sequence). The ends were cut back, 0 bases at V and 5 bases at J, with 13 bases in the middle. The CDR3 nucleotides read TGTGCCAGCAGCTTAGCCCCGGGGAGAGTGTATGGCTACACCTTC. It is translated as CASSLAPGRVYGYTF.

The chain joins TRBV5-1 to TRBJ1-4, with TRBD1 identical over 10 bases. The CDR3 extends over 15 amino acids. The V gene end was trimmed by 4 bases and the J gene end by 4 bases; junction bases not matched to a gene: 4. Germline V CDR1 and CDR2: SGHRS, YFSETQ. This chain's CDR3 is CASSIGTGVNEKLFF. The CDR3 DNA is TGCGCCAGCAGCATAGGGACAGGGGTTAATGAAAAACTGTTTTTT.

The chain combines TRBV30 with TRBJ1-2; no clear D. CDR1 GTSNPN and CDR2 SVGIG come from the germline V gene (reference sequence). The ends were cut back, 4 bases at V and 0 bases at J, with 6 bases in the middle. The CDR3 loop spans 12 amino acids. Written as DNA, the CDR3 is TGTGCCTGGAAACAGACTAACTATGGCTACACCTTC. This gives the protein CAWKQTNYGYTF.